This entry lists 30 T cell receptor beta chains sequenced from one sample in a study of blood T cell repertoires in COVID-19. Only in-frame clones appear in the TCRdb table, and some are missing; sequencing was by immunoSEQ multiplex PCR. The table has some 70,000 clones, 70% to 90% seen once. Source material: peripheral blood. These receptor sequences come from a woman between 65 and 79 years old with acute or convalescent COVID-19.

V is TRBV28 and J is TRBJ1-2; D perhaps matches TRBD1 (5 bases). Germline CDR1 MDHEN, CDR2 SYDVKM. V lost 5 bases to trimming and J lost 7 bases, with 20 bases between them. The CDR3 runs to 15 residues. DNA of the CDR3: TGTGCCAGCAGTCTCGACCTTCCCAGGGTAGGTGGCTACACCTTC. Translated, it gives CASSLDLPRVGGYTF.

The chain joins TRBV4-1 to TRBJ2-1; TRBD1 matches 8 bases. CDR1 is MGHRA and CDR2 is YSYEKL in the germline V gene. The trim removed 1 base at V and 8 bases at J, leaving 10 bases unmatched. The CDR3 contains 16 residues. CDR3: CASSQVGRQGKDEQFF. CDR3 DNA: TGCGCCAGCAGCCAAGTGGGCCGACAGGGGAAGGATGAGCAGTTCTTC.

V and J are TRBV2 and TRBJ1-5; TRBD1 might be the D (5 bases). V lost 7 bases and J 3 bases, leaving 16 bases between the germline ends. The CDR3 totals 15 residues. The germline gives CDR1 SNHLY, CDR2 FYNNEI. The DNA for the CDR3 is TGTGCCAGCAAAAGGAGCGAACAGGTCAATCAGCCCCAGCATTTT. Translation: CASKRSEQVNQPQHF.

This clone has only one observation. The chain carries TRBV5-1 and TRBJ2-4, with 10 bases lining up with TRBD1. The germline V gene encodes CDR1 SGHRS and CDR2 YFSETQ. V trimming: 0 bases; J trimming: 9 bases; junction bases outside the gene matches: 0. The CDR3 consists of 13 residues. The CDR3 here is CASSLGTGGIQYF. The CDR3 DNA reads TGCGCCAGCAGCTTGGGGACAGGGGGCATTCAGTACTTC.

The V call is TRBV28, the J call TRBJ2-6, with D unclear. The CDR3 contains 16 residues. V lost 3 bases and J lost 0, with 9 bases in between. Looked up from germline, CDR1 is MDHEN and CDR2 is SYDVKM. The CDR3 reads CASSLASPSGANVLTF. As DNA, the CDR3 is TGTGCCAGCAGTTTGGCCTCCCCCTCTGGGGCCAACGTCCTGACTTTC.

This rearrangement joins TRBV6-6 to TRBJ1-5; D is uncertain. This CDR3 spans 13 amino acids. Germline CDR1 and CDR2: MNHNY and SVGAGI (reference sequence). The V end lost 6 bases, the J end lost 0 bases, and 6 bases lay between the germline ends. DNA for the CDR3: TGTGCCAGCAGGACTAGTAGCAATCAGCCCCAGCATTTT. Its translation: CASRTSSNQPQHF.

V and J are TRBV29-1 and TRBJ2-7, with D perhaps TRBD2 (6 bases). The CDR3 spans 15 residues. The V and J ends lost 0 bases and 4 bases respectively, with 16 bases between them. Germline V lookup: CDR1 SQVTM, CDR2 ANQGSEA. CDR3 amino acids: CSVEDLGDGGYEQYF. The CDR3 coding sequence is TGCAGCGTTGAAGATCTAGGAGACGGAGGGTACGAGCAGTACTTC.

The rearrangement uses TRBV30 and TRBJ1-1; 7 bases are shared with TRBD1. The CDR3 consists of 14 residues. Germline V gives CDR1 GTSNPN, CDR2 SVGIG (reference sequence). The junction had 5 bases not matched to a gene; V was cut back by 3 bases and J by 1 base. CDR3 amino acids: CAWRRQGGNTEAFF. The CDR3 nucleotides read TGTGCCTGGAGAAGACAGGGTGGGAACACTGAAGCTTTCTTT. Drawing the rest from reference TRBV30 and TRBJ1-1, the complete variable domain is SQTIHQWPATLVQPVGSPLSLECTVEGTSNPNLYWYRQAAGRGLQLLFYSVGIGQISSEVPQNLSASRPQDRQFILSSKKLLLSDSGFYLCAWRRQGGNTEAFFGQGTRLTVV.

The V call is TRBV29-1, the J call TRBJ1-5; D is uncertain. This CDR3 spans 13 amino acids. V was pared by 6 bases and J by 0 bases, with 9 bases between. Germline values: CDR1 SQVTM, CDR2 ANQGSEA. CDR3 DNA: TGCAGCGTGGGAGAAAATAGCAATCAGCCCCAGCATTTT. It is translated as CSVGENSNQPQHF.

The genes are TRBV5-1 and TRBJ2-1; 7 bases map to TRBD1. This CDR3 contains 15 residues. V shed 6 bases and J 0 bases; nucleotides not matched to a gene: 6. CDR1 is SGHRS, CDR2 YFSETQ, per germline. Here the CDR3 DNA reads TGCGCCAGCAACCCAGCAGGGGGCTCCTACAATGAGCAGTTCTTC. It specifies CASNPAGGSYNEQFF.

This sequence joins TRBV6-5 and TRBJ1-5; possible D gene TRBD1, 5 bases. Germline lookup yields CDR1 MNHEY and CDR2 SVGAGI. This CDR3 has 14 residues. V lost 6 bases to trimming and J lost 4 bases, with 13 bases between them. CDR3 sequence: CASSPPGLNQPQHF. Written as DNA, the CDR3 is TGTGCCAGCAGCCCCCCAGGGCTAAATCAGCCCCAGCATTTT.

The rearrangement links TRBV10-3 to TRBJ1-1; D is possibly TRBD1 (6 bases). Trimming cost V 8 bases and J 4 bases, with 14 bases left between them. Germline CDR1 reads ENHRY; CDR2 reads SYGVKD. The CDR3 is 13 residues long. The CDR3 DNA reads as TGTGCCATCTCGTACGCAGGGGTCACTGAAGCTTTCTTT. It translates to CAISYAGVTEAFF.

V gene TRBV30 combines with J gene TRBJ2-7; 8 positions match TRBD1. From germline, CDR1 is GTSNPN and CDR2 SVGIG (reference sequence). V shed 8 bases, J shed 5 bases, and the junction held 11 bases outside the gene matches. The CDR3 contains 13 residues. Here the CDR3 reads CAAPGQADNEQYF. CDR3 DNA: TGTGCCGCCCCGGGACAGGCCGATAACGAGCAGTACTTC.

The V gene is TRBV5-4, the J gene TRBJ1-2; 7 positions agree with TRBD1. Germline V gene lookup returns CDR1 SGHNT and CDR2 YYREEE (reference sequence). Trimming removed 3 bases from V and 4 bases from J; junction bases left unmatched: 6. The CDR3 sequence is 14 residues long. The chain's CDR3 is CASSSTRDSYGYTF. CDR3 sequence (DNA): TGTGCCAGCAGCTCGACCCGGGACAGCTATGGCTACACCTTC.

The J gene is TRBJ1-1, the V gene TRBV2; 8 positions match TRBD1. Per the germline V gene, CDR1 is SNHLY and CDR2 is FYNNEI. V dropped 1 base and J dropped 6; count of bases not matched to a gene: 7. The CDR3 totals 15 residues. DNA for the CDR3: TGTGCCAGCAGTGAAGGTCGACAGGGGAGCCCTGAAGCTTTCTTT. Protein product: CASSEGRQGSPEAFF.

The chain uses TRBV24-1 and TRBJ2-2; weak D call: TRBD2 (6 bases). Trimming pared 2 bases from V and 1 base from J, leaving 13 bases between. Per germline, CDR1 KGHDR and CDR2 SFDVKD. The CDR3 length is 17 residues. CDR3 sequence reads: CATSDSRGAQNTGELFF. The DNA for the CDR3 is TGTGCCACCAGTGATTCTCGCGGGGCTCAGAACACCGGGGAGCTGTTTTTT.

V and J are TRBV19 and TRBJ2-3; 12 bases line up with TRBD2. The germline V gene encodes CDR1 LNHDA and CDR2 SQIVND (reference sequence). This CDR3 is 16 amino acids long. V gave up 6 bases and J gave up 0 bases; unmatched junction bases: 4. The CDR3 spells CASSSGTSGSTDTQYF. The CDR3 DNA reads TGTGCCAGTAGCTCGGGGACTAGCGGGAGCACAGATACGCAGTATTTT.

For the CDR3, the DNA is TGTGCCAGCAGCCCGTTTCCAGGGTTAGGGGGCTACACCTTC. It translates to CASSPFPGLGGYTF. The chain links TRBV9 to TRBJ1-2; perhaps TRBD1 as D (5 bases). Deletions cut 4 bases from V and 8 bases from J, with 18 bases between. From germline, CDR1 is SGDLS and CDR2 YYNGEE. This CDR3 is built from 14 residues.

The chain uses TRBV19 and TRBJ2-7; the match to TRBD1 covers 8 bases. This CDR3 has 14 amino acids. V shed 5 bases, J shed 0 bases, and the junction held 3 bases outside the gene matches. The germline V gene encodes CDR1 LNHDA and CDR2 SQIVND (reference sequence). CDR3 DNA: TGTGCCAGTAGTTCAGGACAGGGCTCCTACGAGCAGTACTTC. Its translation is CASSSGQGSYEQYF.

The CDR3 reads CASSPRGFQPQHF. In DNA form, the CDR3 reads TGTGCCAGCAGTCCTCGAGGGTTCCAGCCCCAGCATTTT. The V gene is TRBV27, the J gene TRBJ1-5; D remains ambiguous. Germline-derived CDR1 and CDR2 are MNHEY and SMNVEV (reference sequence). V lost 5 bases to trimming and J lost 7 bases, with 12 bases between them. The CDR3 runs 13 residues.

CDR3 sequence: CASSLGGDSEAQHF. The CDR3 DNA sequence: TGCGCCAGCAGCTTGGGCGGGGATAGTGAGGCCCAGCATTTT. This chain connects TRBV5-1 to TRBJ1-5; D unresolved. V lost 0 bases and J 11 bases, leaving 15 bases between the germline ends. Germline values: CDR1 SGHRS, CDR2 YFSETQ. The CDR3 consists of 14 residues.

The chain's CDR3 is CASSRGALEEKLFF. As DNA, the CDR3 is TGTGCCAGCTCGCGGGGGGCGTTGGAGGAAAAACTGTTTTTT. This chain joins TRBV18 and TRBJ1-4; tentative D call: TRBD1 (6 bases). Germline lookup yields CDR1 KGHSH and CDR2 LQKENI. With 6 bases removed from V and 8 bases from J, the gap between germline ends came to 16 bases. The CDR3 sequence is 14 residues long.

The chain recombines TRBV6-5 with TRBJ1-2; a possible D gene is TRBD1 (5 bases). The CDR3 consists of 14 residues. V shed 8 bases and J shed 10 bases, with 23 bases lying between them. Germline V gene data show CDR1 as MNHEY and CDR2 as SVGAGI. The CDR3 loop reads CASFYHGAGTVYTF. In DNA, the CDR3 is TGTGCCAGCTTTTATCACGGGGCCGGGACTGTCTACACCTTC.

The chain is built from TRBV29-1 and TRBJ1-1, with D perhaps matching TRBD1 (6 bases). V lost 5 bases and J 5 bases, leaving 18 bases between the germline ends. The CDR3 sequence is 14 residues long. Germline loops: CDR1 SQVTM, CDR2 ANQGSEA. The CDR3 spells CSVRLGRGWTEAFF. The CDR3 DNA is TGCAGCGTTCGGTTGGGAAGGGGGTGGACTGAAGCTTTCTTT.

The V and J genes are TRBV30 and TRBJ2-7, with TRBD1 matching over 9 bases. Trimming took 2 bases from V and 0 from J; bases not matched to a gene: 5. The length of the CDR3 is 15 residues. Germline-derived CDR1 and CDR2 are GTSNPN and SVGIG (reference sequence). In nucleotides, the CDR3 is TGTGCCTGGAGTCGCCGGGACAGGGCCTCCTACGAGCAGTACTTC. Encoded protein: CAWSRRDRASYEQYF.

V gene TRBV18 combines with J gene TRBJ1-1, with D perhaps matching TRBD1 (5 bases). The CDR3 has 15 amino acids. Trimming removed 3 bases from V and 3 bases from J, with 14 bases in between. Germline lookup yields CDR1 KGHSH and CDR2 LQKENI. CDR3 in DNA: TGTGCCAGCTCACCGACAGAAATTGGGGACACTGAAGCTTTCTTT. Translating gives CASSPTEIGDTEAFF.

This chain joins TRBV19 and TRBJ2-1, with TRBD2 as a possible D gene (5 bases). The CDR3 sequence is 14 residues long. Germline CDR1 LNHDA, CDR2 SQIVND (reference sequence). Between the trimmed V and J ends, which lost 4 bases and 6 bases, there was a span of 13 bases. The CDR3 loop reads CASSKVGETNEQFF. The CDR3 DNA reads as TGTGCCAGTAGTAAGGTTGGGGAGACCAATGAGCAGTTCTTC.

This sequence joins TRBV7-9 and TRBJ1-1, with D unclear. Trimming shortened V by 5 bases and J by 1 base, and 8 bases separated the two germline ends. Per germline, CDR1 SEHNR and CDR2 FQNEAQ (reference sequence). This CDR3 region has 13 residues. CDR3 sequence reads: CASSRGGNTEAFF. CDR3 DNA: TGTGCCAGCAGCCGAGGAGGGAACACTGAAGCTTTCTTT.

This chain links TRBV14 with TRBJ1-6; 8 bases line up with TRBD1. The V gene end was trimmed by 4 bases and the J gene end by 4 bases; junction bases not matched to a gene: 3. The germline V gene has CDR1 SGHDN and CDR2 FVKESK. The CDR3 loop spans 15 amino acids. CDR3 amino acids: CASSPTGGYNSPLHF. CDR3 DNA: TGTGCCAGCAGCCCTACAGGGGGTTATAATTCACCCCTCCACTTT.

This clone was detected a few times. V is TRBV5-8 and J is TRBJ1-5; TRBD1 might be the D (6 bases). The germline V and J ends were trimmed by 0 bases and 3 bases, with 10 bases remaining between them. Germline V gene sequence: CDR1 SGHTS, CDR2 YDEGEE. The CDR3 length is 15 residues. CDR3 DNA: TGTGCCAGCAGCTTGGGTCAGGGGAACAATCAGCCCCAGCATTTT. It is translated as CASSLGQGNNQPQHF.